One and the same sample provided the 6 T cell receptor beta chains below, sequenced in a study of CD8+CD57+ T cells in acquired aplastic anemia. Genomic DNA acted as the template from which TCR beta VDJ combination and CDR3 sequence profiling were carried out. MiXCR, run by TCRdb on the reads, gives a single entry per CDR3 protein. The table has around 180,000 distinct CDR3 sequences, less than 50% seen once; the top ten hold under 15%. The sequenced patients had an expansion of CD8+CD57+ cells seen by flow cytometry. Material: sorted CD4+, CD8+, or CD8+CD57+ T cells (not recorded which) from PBMCs. These receptors originate from a human donor with aplastic anemia.

This clonotype was seen a single time. A much bigger clone sits one base away, suggesting this may be a read error. The chain has TRBV5-1 and TRBJ1-4; TRBD1 might be the D (6 bases). The V and J ends lost 0 bases and 7 bases respectively, with 16 bases between them. In germline, CDR1 is SGHRS, CDR2 YFSETQ. The CDR3 runs 16 residues. The CDR3 DNA is TGCGCCAGCAGCTTGGAGGGGACACCTGGGAGTGAAAAACTGTTTTTT. It codes for CASSLEGTPGSEKLFF.

This chain links TRBV2 with TRBJ2-2, with 10 positions matching TRBD1. The germline V gene has CDR1 SNHLY and CDR2 FYNNEI. After removal of 3 bases from V and 5 bases from J, the junction contained 3 bases not matched to a gene. The CDR3 spans 15 residues. CDR3: CASSDGTGETGELFF. DNA for the CDR3: TGTGCCAGCAGTGACGGGACAGGGGAGACCGGGGAGCTGTTTTTT.

In its sample, this clonotype was seen once. The V and J genes are TRBV7-3 and TRBJ1-1, with D possibly TRBD1 on 5 matching bases. The ends were cut back, 4 bases at V and 4 bases at J, with 10 bases in the middle. Per the germline V gene, CDR1 is SGHTA and CDR2 is FQGTGA. The CDR3 has 13 amino acids. In DNA, the CDR3 is TGTGCCAGCAGCTACTCAGGGTTCACTGAAGCTTTCTTT. Amino acids: CASSYSGFTEAFF.

V gene TRBV19 combines with J gene TRBJ2-7; D gene uncertain. The CDR3 is made up of 14 amino acids. Germline assignment: CDR1 LNHDA and CDR2 SQIVND (reference sequence). Trimming cost V 3 bases and J 0 bases, with 9 bases left between them. CDR3 sequence reads: CASSITEYSYEQYF. CDR3 sequence (DNA): TGTGCCAGTAGTATTACGGAATACTCCTACGAGCAGTACTTC.

This clonotype was seen repeatedly, ten times or more. The gene calls are TRBV5-1 and TRBJ1-5; the D gene is possibly TRBD1 (6 bases). Looked up from germline, CDR1 is SGHRS and CDR2 is YFSETQ. V was shortened by 4 bases and J by 1 base, with 15 bases between the two germline ends. The CDR3 is 16 amino acids. The CDR3 nucleotides are TGCGCCAGCAGCACAACCGGGACACCGAGCAATCAGCCCCAGCATTTT. Residues: CASSTTGTPSNQPQHF. The complete variable domain, with remaining parts taken from reference TRBV5-1 and TRBJ1-5, reads KAGVTQTPRYLIKTRGQQVTLSCSPISGHRSVSWYQQTPGQGLQFLFEYFSETQRNKGNFPGRFSGRQFSNSRSEMNVSTLELGDSALYLCASSTTGTPSNQPQHFGDGTRLSIL.

This clonotype was seen a few times. V and J are TRBV12-3 or TRBV12-4 and TRBJ2-2; 14 bases map to TRBD2. The junction had 8 bases not matched to a gene; V was cut back by 5 bases and J by 6 bases. The CDR3 is made up of 17 amino acids. CDR3 in DNA: TGTGCCAGCAGTCCAAGAGGACTAGCGGGGGGTTCCGGGGAGCTGTTTTTT. Its protein is CASSPRGLAGGSGELFF.